The text below deals with one T cell receptor beta chain. This clone was seen a handful of times. The target of this receptor is not known. Within one base of it there is no much larger clone, and no base qualities were kept. Blood samples for TCR beta sequencing were provided by related transplant donors. Nuclei Lysis Solution was used to extract genomic DNA from fresh or cryopreserved unfractionated peripheral blood mononuclear cells. Reading the germline V gene gives CDR1 SNHLY and CDR2 FYNNEI. A distance of 15 bases separates the germline ends of V and J, which lose 1 base and 6 bases respectively. The CDR3 holds 15 amino acids from the cysteine to the phenylalanine. The read is trimmed to its CDR3 DNA, 45 bases read in frame from base 1. The immunoSEQ assay, a bias-controlled multiplex PCR using V- and J-specific primers, was used to amplify TCR beta CDR3 regions from genomic DNA. A proprietary barcode and Illumina adapter sequences were added to the CDR3 amplicons in a second PCR step. An Illumina MiSeq instrument was used for sequencing of the CDR3 libraries. From the authors' description of their analysis: immunoSEQ Analyzer 3.0 was used for export and quality control, with R Bioconductor and Immunarch used for downstream analyses. Repertoire metrics were calculated using only productive rearrangements within the normalized downsampled data set. Pathologically expanded clonotypes were defined as those larger than 5 templates in the normalized cohort. The Inverse Simpson Index was used to measure repertoire diversity. The non-normalized data set was used for CMV-specificity analyses so that all clonotypes could be captured. TCRdb holds this immuneACCESS table with in-frame rearrangements only. Some clones are missing; in checked studies, unresolved V genes explain under half, and the rest has no known cause. That table is the source of V, J and clone size, and D and trimming were worked out from the DNA. This sample has more than 9,500 clones in its table, and 75% to 95% of those were observed once. The top ten clonotypes cover 0.79% of the sample.

The sample originates from a study of T cell clonotyping in hematopoietic cell transplantation (dated by TCRdb to about 2021). In the study overall: A total of more than 110 blood samples were gathered in the study from over 30 consecutive transplant recipients along with their related donors. Recruitment of patients ran from late 2015 to early 2017, and follow-up continued until late 2020 or until death. Paper-wide results and their limitations: Inverse Simpson Index values from donors and from recipients before transplant predicted broader TCR repertoire diversity after transplant. A decrease in recipient TCR diversity was observed after transplant, and a progressive increase in pathologically expanded clonotypes was seen from day 30 to day 180. Only a small fraction of recipient repertoires overlapped donor repertoires, with over 95% appearing de novo at the given depth. The sample size was limited, and because cells were not sorted, the contributions of CD4 and CD8 repertoires could not be separated.

This receptor was obtained from a woman aged 45-65 years in good health. Some clones in this sample may be carry-over from other donors' samples. Sequencing input: peripheral blood mononuclear cells. Recombination joined TRBV2 with TRBJ1-1, and the D gene may be TRBD1, 5 bases matching. CDR3 region: CASSEEGGTGAEAFF. The sequence in DNA is TGTGCCAGCAGTGAAGAGGGAGGGACGGGTGCTGAAGCTTTCTTT.